This TCR beta chain was identified during a study of blood T cell repertoires in COVID-19 (dated by TCRdb to between 2020 and 2021). Looking at the study overall: The collaborator samples originated in the United States, Italy and Spain and spanned the acute and convalescent phases of COVID-19. The prospective study material was composed of cDNA or gDNA derived from T cells, B-cell-depleted T cells, or PBMCs. Subjects who had been exposed to COVID-19, were actively infected with it, or had recovered from it provided the deeply sampled blood TCRbeta repertoires that made up the dataset. The repertoires were released in a freely available public database intended as a resource for research on the immune response to SARS-CoV-2. The samples were drawn from two sources: the first 160 participants of the ongoing ImmuneRACE study, and 1,000 to 1,500 subjects contributed by 6 global collaborators. The sample metadata nearly always contained a de-identified subject ID, COVID-19 status, age in years and sex. HLA class I and class II types, where available, came from metadata supplied by the sample provider rather than from assay-based typing.

The V end loses 10 bases and the J end loses 0 bases, and a stretch of 11 bases separates them. The CDR3 measures 13 amino acids from cysteine to phenylalanine. The read is trimmed to its CDR3 DNA, 39 bases read in frame from base 1. CDR1 and CDR2, per the germline V gene, are SNHLY and FYNNEI. TCRbeta CDR3 regions were amplified from genomic DNA by means of the immunoSEQ Assay, a bias-controlled multiplex PCR. Per the authors' processing: Within the assay, amplification of reference gene primers was used to estimate how many nucleated cells each sample contained. To quantify the absolute abundance of each unique TCRbeta CDR3 rearrangement, sequence reads were collapsed and filtered. Productive Simpson clonality was computed per sample as the square root of Simpson's diversity index over productive rearrangements. The source is immuneACCESS, and TCRdb retained only in-frame sequences with V and J called. Part of the clones is not carried over; for the studies checked, unresolved V genes explain less than half of this, and the remainder is unexplained. The DNA was the basis for D and trimming; V, J and clone size are from that table. This sample holds approximately 470,000 clones; roughly 87% were observed only once. The ten largest clones capture about 0.7% of the sample.

Overall study outcomes, separate from this receptor: Clinical and demographic metadata were provided uncurated, with the amount varying by source and participant.

As regards this clone: Its target antigen remains unknown. Base qualities are missing; no much larger clone stands one base away.

Participants in the prospective study were aged roughly 18 to 90 years, lived in about two dozen United States geographic areas, and enrolled through a virtual design. Cohort assignment in the prospective study relied on participant-reported clinical history from a screening survey and a study questionnaire. For ImmuneRACE Cohort 3, a participant was defined as recovered based on two consecutive negative NP/OP PCR tests, clearance by a healthcare professional, or resolution of symptoms. In the prospective study, whole blood, serum and a nasopharyngeal or oropharyngeal swab were collected from each participant by mobile phlebotomists. Additional blood draws and questionnaires over an approximately 2-month period could optionally be provided by prospective study participants. Prospective study blood samples were shipped either frozen or at room temperature before DNA extraction.

The sample taken for sequencing was PBMCs or T cells enriched from blood (not recorded which). This sequence was found in a woman younger than 35 who had recovered from COVID-19. Recombination linked TRBV2 to TRBJ2-3, with the D gene call left open. This receptor has the CDR3 CAILSTSTDTQYF. The DNA reads TGTGCCATCCTTTCAACTAGCACAGATACGCAGTATTTT.